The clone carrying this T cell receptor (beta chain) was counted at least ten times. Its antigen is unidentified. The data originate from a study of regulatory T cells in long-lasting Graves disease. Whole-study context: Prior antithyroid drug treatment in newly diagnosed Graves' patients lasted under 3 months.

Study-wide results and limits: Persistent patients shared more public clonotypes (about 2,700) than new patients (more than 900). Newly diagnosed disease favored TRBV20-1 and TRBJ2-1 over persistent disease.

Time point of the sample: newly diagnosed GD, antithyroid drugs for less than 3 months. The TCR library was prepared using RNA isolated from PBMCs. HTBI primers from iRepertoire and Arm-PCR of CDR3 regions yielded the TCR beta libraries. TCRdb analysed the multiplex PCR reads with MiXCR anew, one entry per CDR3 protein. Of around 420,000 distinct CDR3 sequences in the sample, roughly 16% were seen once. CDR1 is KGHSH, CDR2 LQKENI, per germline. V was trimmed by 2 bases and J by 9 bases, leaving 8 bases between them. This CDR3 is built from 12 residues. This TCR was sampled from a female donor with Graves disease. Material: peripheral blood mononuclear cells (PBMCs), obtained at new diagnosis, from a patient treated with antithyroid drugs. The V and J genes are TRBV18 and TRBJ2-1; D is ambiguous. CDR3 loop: CASSPWVGEQFF. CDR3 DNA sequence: TGTGCCAGCTCACCATGGGTAGGTGAGCAGTTCTTC.